This T cell receptor beta chain was observed in a study of cytomegalovirus exposure and HLA in healthy donors. Points on this clone: Its specificity is unknown.

General study points: Later on, analysis showed that most CMV-associated TCR beta chains appeared to be HLA-restricted.

PCR amplification relied on 60 Vbeta primers (plus 13 Jbeta primers). The table came from immunoSEQ multiplex PCR; TCRdb's copy has only in-frame clones and leaves some out. The data hold 200,000 to 250,000 clones, with just under 80% observed a single time. Input material: PBMCs. This receptor was obtained from a boy under 18 in good health and CMV-seronegative.

The CDR3 bases are TGTGCTAGTGGTCCTGGGGGGACCACAGATACGCAGTATTTT. Protein: CASGPGGTTDTQYF. The rearrangement links TRBV12-5 to TRBJ2-3, with D maybe TRBD2 (6 bases). CDR3 length equals 14 residues. V gave up 5 bases and J gave up 2 bases, with 11 bases separating them. The germline V gene has CDR1 LGHNT and CDR2 FRNRAP.